One and the same sample provided the 21 T cell receptor beta chains below, sequenced in a study of shared clonotypes between healthy human individuals. Clones were sequenced by immunoSEQ multiplex PCR, and TCRdb holds only the in-frame ones, with some missing. The sample has roughly 500,000 clones, about three quarters seen once. Sequenced material: PBMCs. The receptors were gathered from a middle-aged woman in good health. Some clones in this sample may be carry-over from other donors' samples.

The chain carries TRBV9 and TRBJ2-7, with 9 bases that match TRBD1. The CDR3 has 15 residues. Trimming at V came to 4 bases and at J to 2 bases, leaving 7 bases not matched to a gene. The V gene's germline CDR1 is SGDLS and CDR2 YYNGEE. CDR3: CASSIGTGLAYEQYF. The CDR3 DNA is TGTGCCAGCAGCATAGGGACAGGGCTTGCCTACGAGCAGTACTTC.

There are a few counts of this clone. V usage is TRBV19 and J usage is TRBJ2-2; D remains ambiguous. This CDR3 has 13 amino acids. The ends were cut back, 3 bases at V and 6 bases at J, with 8 bases in the middle. Germline CDR1 reads LNHDA; CDR2 reads SQIVND (reference sequence). The CDR3 is CASSIGYPGELFF. The CDR3 DNA reads TGTGCCAGTAGTATCGGGTACCCCGGGGAGCTGTTTTTT.

The chain employs TRBV4-2 and TRBJ2-2; TRBD2 aligns across 10 bases. CDR1 LGHNA and CDR2 YNFKEQ come from the germline V gene. This CDR3 region has 17 residues. After removal of 8 bases from V and 5 bases from J, the junction contained 14 bases not matched to a gene. The CDR3 nucleotides read TGTGCCAGCGCTGCCCAGGGTAGCGGGGGGACTACCGGGGAGCTGTTTTTT. Encoded protein: CASAAQGSGGTTGELFF.

The chain combines TRBV10-3 with TRBJ2-3; 10 bases align to TRBD2. The ends lost 10 bases at V and 1 base at J; junction bases unmatched: 5. The CDR3 length is 14 residues. Germline lookup yields CDR1 ENHRY and CDR2 SYGVKD. CDR3 DNA: TGTGCCACCCTAGCGGGAGTACGCACAGATACGCAGTATTTT. Its translation is CATLAGVRTDTQYF.

The rearrangement uses TRBV28 and TRBJ2-2, with D perhaps assigned TRBD1 or TRBD2 (5 bases each). Germline V lookup: CDR1 MDHEN, CDR2 SYDVKM. This CDR3 spans 17 amino acids. V lost 4 bases, J lost 4 bases, and 19 bases lay in between. CDR3 sequence: CASSSPRLAGSTGELFF. In DNA form, the CDR3 reads TGTGCCAGCAGTTCACCCAGACTTGCAGGGAGCACCGGGGAGCTGTTTTTT. Full variable domain (rest looked up from reference TRBV28 and TRBJ2-2): DVKVTQSSRYLVKRTGEKVFLECVQDMDHENMFWYRQDPGLGLRLIYFSYDVKMKEKGDIPEGYSVSREKKERFSLILESASTNQTSMYLCASSSPRLAGSTGELFFGEGSRLTVL.

Concerning this clone itself: In the same sample, other DNA sequences code for this CDR3. This rearrangement joins TRBV7-9 to TRBJ1-1; 8 bases map to TRBD1. J lost 11 bases, V lost 5 bases, and 10 bases had no gene match. The CDR3 covers 13 residues. Germline CDR1 reads SEHNR; CDR2 reads FQNEAQ (reference sequence). The CDR3 is CASSQTGTGQAFF. For the CDR3, the DNA is TGTGCCAGCAGCCAAACAGGGACAGGTCAGGCTTTCTTT.

The rearrangement uses TRBV18 and TRBJ2-4, with 8 bases identical to TRBD2. J was trimmed by 5 bases and V by 3 bases; bases with no gene match: 9. Germline assignment: CDR1 KGHSH and CDR2 LQKENI. The length of the CDR3 is 16 residues. The CDR3 DNA reads TGTGCCAGCTCACCGGAGGCCGGGAGGGCGCAAAACATTCAGTACTTC. It specifies CASSPEAGRAQNIQYF. Based on the CDR3 plus reference TRBV18 and TRBJ2-4, the full variable domain is NAGVMQNPRHLVRRRGQEARLRCSPMKGHSHVYWYRQLPEEGLKFMVYLQKENIIDESGMPKERFSAEFPKEGPSILRIQQVVRGDSAAYFCASSPEAGRAQNIQYFGAGTRLSVL.

The chain is built from TRBV5-8 and TRBJ1-1, with TRBD1 identical over 8 bases. The V gene end was trimmed by 4 bases and the J gene end by 3 bases; junction bases not matched to a gene: 5. The CDR3 is 14 amino acids. Germline V gene data show CDR1 as SGHTS and CDR2 as YDEGEE. CDR3 sequence (DNA): TGTGCCAGCAGCGTCTGGACAGGGCACACTGAAGCTTTCTTT. This sequence encodes CASSVWTGHTEAFF.

The rearrangement joins TRBV7-3 to TRBJ2-1, with TRBD2 matching over 9 bases. The CDR3 totals 15 residues. Germline V lookup: CDR1 SGHTA, CDR2 FQGTGA. With V trimmed by 2 bases and J by 4 bases, 3 bases remained unmatched. CDR3 protein: CASSLVLAGYNEQFF. CDR3 coding DNA: TGTGCCAGCAGCTTAGTCCTAGCGGGATACAATGAGCAGTTCTTC.

The CDR3 DNA reads TGCGCCAGCAGTGGGGGGGAGGGGCCTTCAATGGTGTGGAATCAGCCCCAGCATTTT. This gives the protein CASSGGEGPSMVWNQPQHF. The chain recombines TRBV10-1 with TRBJ1-5; possible D gene TRBD1, 5 bases. Germline CDR1 WNHNN, CDR2 SYGVQD (reference sequence). The CDR3 contains 19 residues. Trimming took 4 bases from V and 4 from J, leaving 26 bases between them.

This clone has more than one count but fewer than ten. This chain uses TRBV5-4 with TRBJ2-2; D is unclear. CDR1 is SGHNT and CDR2 is YYREEE in the germline V gene (reference sequence). The CDR3 is 15 residues long. Trimming stripped 0 bases from V and 4 bases from J, with 10 bases between. CDR3 nucleotides: TGTGCCAGCAGCTTGGCACGCCCAACCACCGGGGAGCTGTTTTTT. It specifies CASSLARPTTGELFF.

Regarding this clone: A far larger clone lies a single base away; this is likely a read error. V usage is TRBV11-2 and J usage is TRBJ2-3; TRBD1 or TRBD2 may be the D gene (5 bases each). The CDR3 extends over 16 amino acids. CDR1 and CDR2 (germline): SGHAT, FQNNGV. CDR3 protein: CASSPGPIRNTNTQYF. CDR3 bases: TGTGCCAGCAGCCCGGGGCCCATTCGGAACACAAATACGCAGTATTTT. Filled out from reference TRBV11-2 and TRBJ2-3, the complete variable domain reads EAGVAQSPRYKIIEKRQSVAFWCNPISGHATLYWYQQILGQGPKLLIQFQNNGVVDDSQLPKDRFSAERLKGVDSTLKIQPAKLEDSAVYLCASSPGPIRNTNTQYFGPGTRLTVL.

The CDR3 sequence is CASNPHRDGNTEAFF. The CDR3 coding sequence is TGTGCCAGTAACCCACACAGGGATGGGAACACTGAAGCTTTCTTT. The chain has TRBV19 and TRBJ1-1; possibly TRBD1 for D (6 bases). The CDR3 contains 15 residues. CDR1 and CDR2 from the germline V gene are LNHDA and SQIVND (reference sequence). V was shortened by 7 bases and J by 1 base, with 16 bases between the two germline ends.

The genes are TRBV14 and TRBJ2-5; D is unclear. Germline V gene data show CDR1 as SGHDN and CDR2 as FVKESK. The CDR3 is made up of 12 amino acids. Trimming stripped 2 bases from V and 4 bases from J, with 5 bases between. The chain's CDR3 is CASSQIAETQYF. The CDR3 DNA reads TGTGCCAGCAGCCAAATTGCAGAGACCCAGTACTTC.

The chain uses TRBV18 and TRBJ2-2, with unresolved D. Germline V gene sequence: CDR1 KGHSH, CDR2 LQKENI. There are 15 residues in the CDR3. Trimming left V 5 bases short and J 0 bases short, with 10 bases between. The CDR3 loop is CASSVFAANTGELFF. In nucleotides, the CDR3 is TGTGCCAGCTCAGTCTTTGCGGCGAACACCGGGGAGCTGTTTTTT.

The rearrangement links TRBV5-1 to TRBJ2-3; maybe TRBD2 (5 bases). The CDR3 is made up of 12 amino acids. V was shortened by 7 bases and J by 10 bases, with 16 bases between the two germline ends. The germline gives CDR1 SGHRS, CDR2 YFSETQ. The CDR3 loop reads CASQRVRGAQYF. In DNA, the CDR3 is TGCGCCAGCCAGAGGGTACGCGGTGCGCAGTATTTT.

The rearrangement links TRBV7-2 to TRBJ2-2; 9 bases agree with TRBD2. The CDR3 consists of 17 residues. In germline, CDR1 is SGHTA, CDR2 FQGNSA. V was clipped by 3 bases and J by 3 bases; unmatched bases: 8. The CDR3 sequence: CASSLVFSGSHTGELFF. CDR3 coding DNA: TGTGCCAGCAGCTTGGTATTTAGCGGGAGTCACACCGGGGAGCTGTTTTTT.

The chain uses TRBV11-2 and TRBJ2-1; D is unclear. V was trimmed by 1 base and J by 12 bases, leaving 16 bases between them. Germline CDR1 SGHAT, CDR2 FQNNGV. The CDR3 contains 14 residues. In DNA form, the CDR3 reads TGTGCCAGCAGCTTAGGGGCAGAGGTGGCTCCGCAGTTCTTC. Translating gives CASSLGAEVAPQFF. Based on the CDR3 plus reference TRBV11-2 and TRBJ2-1, the full variable domain is EAGVAQSPRYKIIEKRQSVAFWCNPISGHATLYWYQQILGQGPKLLIQFQNNGVVDDSQLPKDRFSAERLKGVDSTLKIQPAKLEDSAVYLCASSLGAEVAPQFFGPGTRLTVL.

This chain connects TRBV4-1 to TRBJ2-5; 7 bases match TRBD1. The CDR3 spans 16 residues. The V segment lost 1 base and the J segment 1 base; nucleotides outside the gene matches: 6. From germline, CDR1 is MGHRA and CDR2 YSYEKL. The CDR3 DNA is TGCGCCAGCAGCCAAGGATGGACAGGCCTCCAAGAGACCCAGTACTTC. This translates into CASSQGWTGLQETQYF.

As to this clone: The identical CDR3 is also encoded by other nucleotide sequences in the sample. This chain uses TRBV28 with TRBJ2-1, with D possibly being TRBD2 (6 bases). This CDR3 spans 14 amino acids. Germline V gene lookup returns CDR1 MDHEN and CDR2 SYDVKM. Trimming shortened V by 3 bases and J by 2 bases, and 8 bases separated the two germline ends. CDR3 residues: CASSLGGPYNEQFF. The DNA for the CDR3 is TGTGCCAGCAGTTTGGGGGGACCCTACAATGAGCAGTTCTTC.

This chain joins TRBV7-2 and TRBJ1-4; 7 positions match TRBD1. This CDR3 contains 15 residues. CDR1 and CDR2 from the germline V gene are SGHTA and FQGNSA. V shed 2 bases and J 8 bases; nucleotides not matched to a gene: 8. CDR3 loop: CASSLRQGIGEKLFF. DNA of the CDR3: TGTGCCAGCAGCTTACGACAGGGAATTGGCGAAAAACTGTTTTTT.